This TCR beta chain appears in the sequencing data of a study of T-cell memory formation after mild COVID-19. Findings of the study overall: CD4+ bias marked clones expanding day 15 to 37, unlike balanced contracting clones.

Concerning this clonotype: Its target is unknown.

TCRdb re-analysed the 5' RACE reads in MiXCR, keeping a single row per CDR3 protein. This table has 500,000 to 650,000 distinct CDR3 sequences, less than 25% appearing once. The CDR3 spans 16 residues. V dropped 2 bases and J dropped 6; count of bases not matched to a gene: 10. Germline V gene lookup returns CDR1 MRHNA and CDR2 SNTAGT. The J gene is TRBJ2-1, the V gene TRBV6-4; 7 bases match TRBD1. Sequencing was done on a sample of PBMCs or a T cell subset sorted from them (not recorded which). The TCR sequence derives from an adult woman who had mild COVID-19 (a few samples of this study predate the infection). Cell type and time point are not known. CDR3: CASSDDRVLTVNEQFF. The CDR3 region has the DNA TGTGCCAGCAGTGACGACAGGGTCCTAACAGTCAATGAGCAGTTCTTC.